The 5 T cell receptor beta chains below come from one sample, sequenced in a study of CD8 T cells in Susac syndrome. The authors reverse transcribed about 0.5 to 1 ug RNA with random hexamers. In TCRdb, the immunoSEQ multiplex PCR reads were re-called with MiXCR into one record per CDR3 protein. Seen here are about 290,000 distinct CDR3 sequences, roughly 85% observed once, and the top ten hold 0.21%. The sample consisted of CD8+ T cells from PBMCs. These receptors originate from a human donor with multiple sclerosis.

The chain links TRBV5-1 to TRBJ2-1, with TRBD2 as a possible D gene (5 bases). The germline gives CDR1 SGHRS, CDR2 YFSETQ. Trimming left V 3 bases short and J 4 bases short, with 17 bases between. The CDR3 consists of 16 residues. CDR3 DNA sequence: TGCGCCAGCAGCTCCGCAAGCGGAGGATGGTACAATGAGCAGTTCTTC. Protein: CASSSASGGWYNEQFF.

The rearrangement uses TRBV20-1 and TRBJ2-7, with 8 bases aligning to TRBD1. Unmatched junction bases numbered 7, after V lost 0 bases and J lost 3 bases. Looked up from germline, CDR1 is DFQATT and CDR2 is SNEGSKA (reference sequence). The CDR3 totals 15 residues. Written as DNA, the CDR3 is TGCAGTGCTAGAGACCCAGGGGGCGAGAACTACGAGCAGTACTTC. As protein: CSARDPGGENYEQYF.

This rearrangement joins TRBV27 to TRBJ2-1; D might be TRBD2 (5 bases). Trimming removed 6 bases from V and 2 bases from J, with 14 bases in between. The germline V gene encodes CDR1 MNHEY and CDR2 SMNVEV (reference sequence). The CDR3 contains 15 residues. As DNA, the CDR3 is TGTGCCAGCAGGACCGCTCCTAGCCCCTACAATGAGCAGTTCTTC. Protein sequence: CASRTAPSPYNEQFF.

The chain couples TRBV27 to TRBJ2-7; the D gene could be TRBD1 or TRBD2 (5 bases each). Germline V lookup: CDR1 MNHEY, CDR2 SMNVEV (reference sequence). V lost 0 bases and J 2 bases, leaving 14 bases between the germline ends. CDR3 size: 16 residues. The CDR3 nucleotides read TGTGCCAGCAGTTTATCGTCATGGGACGGCCCCTACGAGCAGTACTTC. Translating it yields CASSLSSWDGPYEQYF.

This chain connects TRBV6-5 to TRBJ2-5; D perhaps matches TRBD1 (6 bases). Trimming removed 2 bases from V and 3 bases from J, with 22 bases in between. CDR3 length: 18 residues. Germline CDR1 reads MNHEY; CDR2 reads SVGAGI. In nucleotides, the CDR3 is TGTGCCAGCAGTTACCGCCTGGGGCAGGGGCGCTACAAAGAGACCCAGTACTTC. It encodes CASSYRLGQGRYKETQYF.